This TCR beta chain was documented in a study of blood T cell repertoires in COVID-19 (dated by TCRdb to 2019 to 2021). Background for the entire study: The collaborator samples originated in the United States, Italy and Spain and spanned the acute and convalescent phases of COVID-19. The prospective study material was composed of cDNA or gDNA derived from T cells, B-cell-depleted T cells, or PBMCs. Samples came from the ongoing ImmuneRACE study (first 160 participants) plus 1,254 subjects from 6 global collaborators. The repertoires were released in a freely available public database meant as a resource for research on the immune response to SARS-CoV-2. Deeply sampled blood TCRbeta repertoires from subjects exposed to, actively infected with, or recovered from COVID-19 were included in the dataset. HLA class I and class II types, where available, came from metadata supplied by the sample provider rather than from assay-based typing. The sample metadata nearly always contained a de-identified subject ID, COVID-19 status, age in years and sex.

Each collaborating institution followed its own protocols to collect whole blood in K2EDTA tubes. For TCRbeta analysis, collaborator samples were shipped as frozen whole blood, as isolated PBMCs, or as DNA extracted from either sample type. The CDR3 sequence holds 11 residues, the cysteine and phenylalanine included. Here the CDR3 DNA is all that survives: 33 bases in frame from base 1. According to the germline V gene (reference sequence), CDR1 reads PRHDT and CDR2 reads FYEKMQ. The junction carries 8 bases between V and J, which are trimmed by 5 bases and 9 bases respectively. As for this clone: Its antigen is unknown. Base qualities were left out, and no much larger clone turns up one base away.

Points the paper makes about the study in general: The amount of clinical and demographic metadata varied by source and participant and was provided uncurated.

TCRbeta CDR3 regions were amplified from genomic DNA using the immunoSEQ Assay, a bias-controlled multiplex PCR. The study's own analysis went as follows. The number of nucleated cells in each sample was estimated from the amplification of reference gene primers within the assay. To quantify the absolute abundance of each unique TCRbeta CDR3 rearrangement, sequence reads were collapsed and filtered. For each sample, productive Simpson clonality was calculated as the square root of Simpson's diversity index across productive rearrangements. The clones in this table, taken by TCRdb from immuneACCESS, are in-frame only. Not every clone is retained; where verified, under half of the shortfall comes from an unresolved V gene, and the cause of the rest is unknown. V, J and clone size are those of that table, while D and trimming were read from the DNA. This sample has 250,000 to 300,000 clones in its table, and approximately 77% of those were observed once. The top ten clones comprise roughly 3% of the sample.

The sequence was obtained from a young woman with acute or convalescent COVID-19. The sequence joins TRBV13 to TRBJ2-1; no D gene call is confident. What was sequenced was peripheral blood. The CDR3 protein sequence reads: CASSLGPEQFF. The base sequence is TGTGCCAGCAGCCTTGGGCCTGAGCAGTTCTTC.